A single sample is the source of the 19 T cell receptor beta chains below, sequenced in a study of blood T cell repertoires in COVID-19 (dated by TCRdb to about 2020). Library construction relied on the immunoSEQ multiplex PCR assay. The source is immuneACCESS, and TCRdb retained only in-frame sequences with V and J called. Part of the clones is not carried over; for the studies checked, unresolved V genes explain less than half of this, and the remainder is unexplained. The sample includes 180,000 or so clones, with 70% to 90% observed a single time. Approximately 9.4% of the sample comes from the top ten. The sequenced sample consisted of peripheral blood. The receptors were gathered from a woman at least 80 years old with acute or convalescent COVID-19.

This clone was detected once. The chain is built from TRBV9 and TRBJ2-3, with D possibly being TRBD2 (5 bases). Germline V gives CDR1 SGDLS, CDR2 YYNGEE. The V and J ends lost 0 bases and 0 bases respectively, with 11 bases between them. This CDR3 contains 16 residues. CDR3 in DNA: TGTGCCAGCAGCGTAGGTCCTAGCAGCAGCACAGATACGCAGTATTTT. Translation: CASSVGPSSSTDTQYF.

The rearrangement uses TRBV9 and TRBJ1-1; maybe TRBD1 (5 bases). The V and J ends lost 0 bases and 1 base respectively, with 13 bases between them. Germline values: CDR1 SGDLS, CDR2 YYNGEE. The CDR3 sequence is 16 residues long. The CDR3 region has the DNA TGTGCCAGCAGCGTAGGTGAGACAGAGTCGAACACTGAAGCTTTCTTT. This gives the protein CASSVGETESNTEAFF.

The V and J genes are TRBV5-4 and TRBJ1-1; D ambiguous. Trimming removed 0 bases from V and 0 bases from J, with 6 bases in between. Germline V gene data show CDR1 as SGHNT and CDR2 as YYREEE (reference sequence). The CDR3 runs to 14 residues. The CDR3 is CASSLGQVNTEAFF. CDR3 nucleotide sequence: TGTGCCAGCAGCTTGGGGCAGGTGAACACTGAAGCTTTCTTT.

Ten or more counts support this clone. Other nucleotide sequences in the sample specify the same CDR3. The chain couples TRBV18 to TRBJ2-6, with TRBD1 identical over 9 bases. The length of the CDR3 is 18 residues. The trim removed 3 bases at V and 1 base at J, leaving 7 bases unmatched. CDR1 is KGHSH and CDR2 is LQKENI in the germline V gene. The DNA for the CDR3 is TGTGCCAGCTCACCGGGTCGGACAGGGGCGTCTGGGGCCAACGTCCTGACTTTC. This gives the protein CASSPGRTGASGANVLTF.

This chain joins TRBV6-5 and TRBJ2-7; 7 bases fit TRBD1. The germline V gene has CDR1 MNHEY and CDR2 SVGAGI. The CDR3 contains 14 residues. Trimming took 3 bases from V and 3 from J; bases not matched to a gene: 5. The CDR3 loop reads CASSYTGAFYEQYF. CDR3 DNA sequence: TGTGCCAGCAGTTATACAGGGGCCTTCTACGAGCAGTACTTC.

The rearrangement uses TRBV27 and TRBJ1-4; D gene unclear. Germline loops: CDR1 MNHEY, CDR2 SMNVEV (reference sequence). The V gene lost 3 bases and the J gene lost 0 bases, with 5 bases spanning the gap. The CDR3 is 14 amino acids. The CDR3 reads CASSFSSTNEKLFF. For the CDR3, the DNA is TGTGCCAGCAGTTTTAGCTCAACTAATGAAAAACTGTTTTTT.

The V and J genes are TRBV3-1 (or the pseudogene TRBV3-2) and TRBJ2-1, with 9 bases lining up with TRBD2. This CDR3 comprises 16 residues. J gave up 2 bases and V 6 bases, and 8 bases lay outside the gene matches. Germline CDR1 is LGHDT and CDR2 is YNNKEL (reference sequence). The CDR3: CASRPNLAGPYNEQFF. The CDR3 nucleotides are TGTGCCAGCAGACCCAACCTAGCGGGACCCTACAATGAGCAGTTCTTC.

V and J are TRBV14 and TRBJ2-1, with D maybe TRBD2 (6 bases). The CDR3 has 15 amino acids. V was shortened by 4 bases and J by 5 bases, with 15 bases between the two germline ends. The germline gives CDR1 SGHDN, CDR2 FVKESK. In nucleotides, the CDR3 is TGTGCCAGCAGCCCCATTGAGCGGAGGGACAATGAGCAGTTCTTC. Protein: CASSPIERRDNEQFF.

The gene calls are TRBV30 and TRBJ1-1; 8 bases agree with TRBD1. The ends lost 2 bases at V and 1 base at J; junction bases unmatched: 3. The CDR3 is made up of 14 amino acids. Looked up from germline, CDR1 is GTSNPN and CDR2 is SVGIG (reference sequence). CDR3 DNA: TGTGCCTGGAGTTATGACAGGGGGAACACTGAAGCTTTCTTT. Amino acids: CAWSYDRGNTEAFF. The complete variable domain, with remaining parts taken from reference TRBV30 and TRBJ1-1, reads SQTIHQWPATLVQPVGSPLSLECTVEGTSNPNLYWYRQAAGRGLQLLFYSVGIGQISSEVPQNLSASRPQDRQFILSSKKLLLSDSGFYLCAWSYDRGNTEAFFGQGTRLTVV.

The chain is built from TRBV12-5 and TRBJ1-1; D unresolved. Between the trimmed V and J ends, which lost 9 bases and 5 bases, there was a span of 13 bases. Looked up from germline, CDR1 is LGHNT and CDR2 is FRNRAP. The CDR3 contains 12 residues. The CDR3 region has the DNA TGTGCTAGCTACCCTGGAGGGACTGAAGCTTTCTTT. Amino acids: CASYPGGTEAFF.

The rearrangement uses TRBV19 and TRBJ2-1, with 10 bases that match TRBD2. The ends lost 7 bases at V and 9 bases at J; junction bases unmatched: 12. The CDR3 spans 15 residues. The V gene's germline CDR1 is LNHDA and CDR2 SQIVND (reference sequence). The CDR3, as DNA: TGTGCCAGTAAACCTCTAGCGGGAGATGGGGGTGAGCAGTTCTTC. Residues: CASKPLAGDGGEQFF.

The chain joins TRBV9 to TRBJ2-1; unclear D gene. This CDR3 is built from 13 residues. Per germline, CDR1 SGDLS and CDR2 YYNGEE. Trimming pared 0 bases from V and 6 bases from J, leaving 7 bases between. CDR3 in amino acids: CASSVGAINEQFF. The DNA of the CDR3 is TGTGCCAGCAGCGTAGGAGCAATCAATGAGCAGTTCTTC.

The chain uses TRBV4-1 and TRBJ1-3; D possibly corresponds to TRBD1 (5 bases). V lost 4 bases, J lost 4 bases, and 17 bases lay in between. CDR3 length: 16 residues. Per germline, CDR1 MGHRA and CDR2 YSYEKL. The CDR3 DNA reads TGCGCCAGCAGCCTCCGGCCAGGGCCAAACGGAAACACCATATATTTT. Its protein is CASSLRPGPNGNTIYF.

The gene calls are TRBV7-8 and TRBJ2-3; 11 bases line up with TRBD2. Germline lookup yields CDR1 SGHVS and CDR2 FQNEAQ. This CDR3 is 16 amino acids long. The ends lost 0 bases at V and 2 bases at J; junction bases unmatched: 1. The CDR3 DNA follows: TGTGCCAGCAGCTTAGCACTAGCGGGGGACACAGATACGCAGTATTTT. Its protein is CASSLALAGDTDTQYF.

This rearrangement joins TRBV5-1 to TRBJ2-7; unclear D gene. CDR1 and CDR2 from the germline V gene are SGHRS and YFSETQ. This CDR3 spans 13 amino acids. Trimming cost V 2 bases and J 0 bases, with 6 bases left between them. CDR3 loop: CASSLSNSYEQYF. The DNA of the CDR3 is TGCGCCAGCAGCTTATCAAACTCCTACGAGCAGTACTTC. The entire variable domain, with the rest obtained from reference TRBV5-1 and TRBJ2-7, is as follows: KAGVTQTPRYLIKTRGQQVTLSCSPISGHRSVSWYQQTPGQGLQFLFEYFSETQRNKGNFPGRFSGRQFSNSRSEMNVSTLELGDSALYLCASSLSNSYEQYFGPGTRLTVT.

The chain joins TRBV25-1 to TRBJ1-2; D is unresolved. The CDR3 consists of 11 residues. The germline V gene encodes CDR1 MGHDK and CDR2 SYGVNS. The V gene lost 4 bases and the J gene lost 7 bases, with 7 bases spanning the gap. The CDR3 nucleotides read TGTGCCAGCAGTGCCAGAGGTGGCTACACCTTC. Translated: CASSARGGYTF.

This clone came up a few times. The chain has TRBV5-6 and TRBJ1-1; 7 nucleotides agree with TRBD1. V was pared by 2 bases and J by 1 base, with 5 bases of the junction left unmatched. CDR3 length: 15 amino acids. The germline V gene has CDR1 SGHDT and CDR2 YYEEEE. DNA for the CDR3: TGTGCCAGCAGCTTCGACAGGGTAGAGAACACTGAAGCTTTCTTT. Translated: CASSFDRVENTEAFF.

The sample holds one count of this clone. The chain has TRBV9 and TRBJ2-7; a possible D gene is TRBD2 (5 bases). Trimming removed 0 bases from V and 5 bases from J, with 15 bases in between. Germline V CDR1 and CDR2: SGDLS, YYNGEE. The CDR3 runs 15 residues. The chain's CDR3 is CASSVASGSSNEQYF. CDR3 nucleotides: TGTGCCAGCAGCGTAGCTTCGGGGAGTAGCAACGAGCAGTACTTC.

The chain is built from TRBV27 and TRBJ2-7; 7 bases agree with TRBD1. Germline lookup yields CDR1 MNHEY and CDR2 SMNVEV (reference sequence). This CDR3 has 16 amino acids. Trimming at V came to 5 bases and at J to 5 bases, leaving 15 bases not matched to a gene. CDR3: CASSPLMTGFVHEQYF. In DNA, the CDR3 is TGTGCCAGCAGTCCACTAATGACAGGGTTCGTGCACGAGCAGTACTTC.